This paragraph reports one T cell receptor beta chain. It lacks a known antigen. No per-base quality is available; no much larger clone lies one base away. Ficoll-Paque density gradient centrifugation was the method used to isolate PBMCs. The instrument was an Illumina NovaSeq 6000. Using 5'RACE with constant-segment primers, TCRalpha and TCRbeta cDNA libraries were constructed, with sample barcodes and unique molecular identifiers added in the process. Trizol reagent was used to extract RNA from every sample. The libraries were amplified in two PCR steps, and the second step added a second sample barcode and Illumina TruSeq adapters. Sequencing of the libraries was done on an Illumina NovaSeq, producing 2 x 150 bp paired-end reads. On the authors' methods: The reads were demultiplexed and collapsed into UMI-guided consensus sequences using migec v1.2.7. Using mixcr v2.1.11, UMI consensuses were aligned to TRA and TRB V and J templates and then assembled into clonotypes. Clonotypes were classified as expanded or contracted when called significant by both edgeR and NoisET, with noise models trained on biological replicates. edgeR calls used a false discovery rate-adjusted p below 0.01 and a log2 fold-change threshold of 1. As an exploratory analysis of dynamics, max-normalized trajectories of the 1000 most abundant clonotypes were examined by PCA with hierarchical clustering. The CD4 or CD8 phenotype of responding clones was assigned using the separately sequenced CD4+ and CD8+ repertoires. The public reads were reprocessed in TCRdb via fastp at Q25 and MiXCR, keeping in-frame beta chains. Every CDR3 protein is listed once, alongside the most common genes and DNA of its rows. These V and J calls are TCRdb output, not the study's own analysis. The sample contains about 450,000 distinct CDR3 sequences, less than 25% of them found a single time. 10% to 15% of the sample goes to the ten largest clones.

The CDR3 runs 14 amino acids, cysteine and phenylalanine included. The only DNA kept is the CDR3, 42 bases in frame from the first base. The germline V gene encodes CDR1 LNHNV and CDR2 YYDKDF (reference sequence). The germline ends are 8 bases apart after V is trimmed by 5 bases and J by 0 bases. The source of the sample is a study of T-cell memory formation after mild COVID-19 (dated by TCRdb to the early 2020s). Context from the whole study: TCR sequence clusters from the two donors were found to be largely donor specific. Longitudinal TCRalpha and TCRbeta repertoire sequencing tracked T-cell clones expanding and contracting after mild COVID-19 in a couple of donors. Two young, previously healthy adult volunteers made up the cohort, one male and one female.

Paper-wide results and their limitations: Clones contracting from day 15 to 85 had balanced CD4/CD8 phenotypes, while a second wave expanding from day 15 to 37 was biased towards CD4+. SARS-CoV-2 specificity was not confirmed for the second-wave clones peaking on day 37. The detection of some responding clones in pre-infection memory suggests that pre-existing cross-reactive memory T cells joined the SARS-CoV-2 response. The study included only two mild cases, and larger cohorts that include severe cases with pre-infection samples were judged to be necessary. Contracting CD4+ clones were found mainly in CM and EM memory subsets, while CD8+ clones were enriched in EMRA.

The clonotype originates from an adult woman who had mild COVID-19 (a few samples of this study predate the infection). The sample titles of this study are shuffled in the database, so cell type and time point are left out; the donor was told from shared clones. The sequence joins TRBV15 to TRBJ1-5; TRBD1 is a weak D gene call, 6 bases matching. The sample comprised PBMCs or a T cell subset sorted from them (not recorded which). DNA sequence: TGTGCCACCAGCGGACAGTATAGCAATCAGCCCCAGCATTTT. This codes for CATSGQYSNQPQHF.